This TCR beta chain is from a study of T-cell memory formation after mild COVID-19. Whole-study context: Most TCR clusters belonged to a single donor.

After removal of 6 bases from V and 8 bases from J, the junction contained 6 bases not matched to a gene. The CDR3 runs to 15 residues. CDR1 is SGHTA and CDR2 is FQGNSA in the germline V gene. TCR alpha and TCR beta cDNA libraries carrying sample barcodes and UMIs were produced by 5'RACE using constant-segment primers. TCRdb itself ran the 5' RACE reads through MiXCR, one entry per CDR3 protein. Among about 140,000 distinct CDR3 sequences listed, 5.5% to 7% were seen once. General study findings and limits: Later expanders leaned CD4+, whereas day 15 to 85 contracting clones were balanced CD4/CD8. Mostly located in CM and EM were contracting CD4+ clones, with contracting CD8+ clones located in EMRA.

A word on this clonotype: Its antigen remains unidentified.

The chain has TRBV7-2 and TRBJ2-1; 14 bases are shared with TRBD2. The TCR was taken from an adult woman who had mild COVID-19 (a few samples of this study predate the infection). Cell type and time point are not known. The sequenced material came from PBMCs or a T cell subset sorted from them (not recorded which). The CDR3 nucleotides are TGTGCCAGCAGTCTGGGACTAGCGGGAGTGGATGAGCAGTTCTTC. This gives the protein CASSLGLAGVDEQFF.